The sequence of this T cell receptor beta chain was determined in a study of post-analysis software for immune sequencing data. Study summary: As for disease course, relapsing-remitting, secondary progressive and progressive-relapsing multiple sclerosis were all included. Study-wide findings and caveats: Diversity measured as normalized Chao1 was significantly lower in multiple sclerosis patients than in controls. In patients, roughly 5 TRBV segments were more frequent than in controls, with TRBV5-6, TRBV5-1 and TRBV20-1 among them. F measure clustering grouped samples strongly by preparation batch.

Germline values: CDR1 DFQATT, CDR2 SNEGSKA (reference sequence). V lost 5 bases and J 2 bases, leaving 9 bases between the germline ends. The CDR3 loop spans 12 amino acids. Unique molecular identifiers had been added to the TCR beta cDNA libraries. T cells numbering about 0.95 to 10 million yielded some 520,000 cDNA molecules. Each CDR3 protein gets one entry after TCRdb re-called the PCR reads with MiXCR. The data hold about 570,000 distinct CDR3 sequences, with 34% observed a single time. For this clonotype: Antigen unknown.

This receptor was obtained from a girl younger than 18 with multiple sclerosis. What was sequenced was blood. The chain is built from TRBV20-1 and TRBJ2-5; D is unresolved. DNA of the CDR3: TGCAGTGCTGTGGTATCTCAAGAGACCCAGTACTTC. Translation gives CSAVVSQETQYF.